This TCR beta chain was retrieved from a study of blood T cells in healthy people across ages. General observations from the study: Higher diversity and more naive CD4+ cells were features of long-lived donors, compared to aged donors.

The CDR3 has 13 amino acids. The germline V gene encodes CDR1 SEHNR and CDR2 FQNEAQ (reference sequence). Trimming took 6 bases from V and 3 from J, leaving 12 bases between them. In regard to this clonotype: Its antigen is not known.

Primed by a sample-barcoded 5' primer and a J-beta primer mix, a second PCR proceeded for roughly 6 to 12 cycles. Tagging of each cDNA molecule was performed by a template-switch adaptor with 12 random nucleotides. MiXCR, applied by TCRdb to the 5' RACE reads, yields one record per CDR3 protein. The sample has hundreds of thousands of distinct CDR3 sequences, roughly 64% seen once; the top ten hold 22%. This chain joins TRBV7-9 and TRBJ2-7; D may be TRBD2 (5 bases). This clonotype originated in a man between 25 and 39 years old in good health. Material for sequencing was blood. The CDR3 is CASRPKAGYEQYF. CDR3 sequence (DNA): TGTGCCAGCAGGCCAAAGGCGGGCTACGAGCAGTACTTC.